This T cell receptor beta chain originates from a study of CD8+ T cells in alopecia areata. As for the study in general: Tofacitinib administration persisted for 6 to 18 months, succeeded by 6 months off drug. General study findings and limits: With patients, TCR sharing proved less clear than in mice, a difference possibly related to HLA.

RNA, once extracted, was reverse transcribed into cDNA for use as the sequencing template. Assay used: immunoSEQ multiplex PCR; TCRdb lists only in-frame clones, some missing. The data hold 110,000 or so clones, with less than 45% observed a single time. Sorted out of PBMCs were CD4+ T cells and CD8+ T cells. This clone was counted between two and nine times. Its cognate antigen is unknown. V was pared by 4 bases and J by 6 bases, with 19 bases between. Germline-derived CDR1 and CDR2 are SQVTM and ANQGSEA. The CDR3 extends over 14 amino acids. Sequencing was done on a sample of CD4+ T cells sorted from blood. The chain has TRBV29-1 and TRBJ2-7, with TRBD2 as a possible D gene (5 bases). The clonotype originates from a human donor with alopecia areata. The CDR3 sequence is CSVVGVFRTSEQYF. CDR3 in DNA: TGCAGCGTTGTTGGGGTTTTTAGGACTTCCGAGCAGTACTTC.